This T cell receptor (beta chain) was documented in a study of cytomegalovirus exposure and HLA in healthy donors. Study-wide points: Earlier analysis found most TCR beta V segments productive about 87% or about 30% of the time. Most CMV-associated TCR beta chains were later found to appear HLA-restricted.

PCR amplification relied on 60 Vbeta primers (plus 13 Jbeta primers). Repertoires were generated with immunoSEQ multiplex PCR, while TCRdb's copy carries only in-frame clones and drops some. The sample lists roughly 240,000 clones, 70% to 90% seen once, with roughly 0.24% in the top ten. J lost 0 bases, V lost 4 bases, and 8 bases had no gene match. Germline values: CDR1 SGHNT, CDR2 YYREEE (reference sequence). The CDR3 is 16 residues long. On this clone itself: Its antigen remains unknown.

The receptor was derived from a girl aged 2 to 9 in good health and CMV-seronegative. Sequenced input: PBMCs. This rearrangement joins TRBV5-4 to TRBJ2-7, with 9 bases aligning to TRBD2. The CDR3 region is CASSGVLAGSSYEQYF. The CDR3 DNA reads as TGTGCCAGCAGCGGGGTTCTAGCGGGGAGCTCCTACGAGCAGTACTTC.